These 10 T cell receptor beta chains share one sample of origin, sequenced in a study of T cells in localized non-small cell lung cancer. Assay used: immunoSEQ multiplex PCR; TCRdb lists only in-frame clones, some missing. The sample has around 130,000 clones, 70% to 90% seen once. Specimen: peripheral blood, collected before any cancer treatment. These receptor sequences come from a female donor aged 60 or older with stage I lung adenocarcinoma.

V is TRBV28 and J is TRBJ1-1; tentative D call: TRBD1 (6 bases). The CDR3 extends over 16 amino acids. From germline, CDR1 is MDHEN and CDR2 SYDVKM. The V gene lost 8 bases and the J gene lost 3 bases, with 22 bases spanning the gap. The CDR3: CASERIVRGGYTEAFF. CDR3 coding DNA: TGTGCCAGCGAACGCATAGTGAGGGGGGGGTACACTGAAGCTTTCTTT.

J is TRBJ2-3 and V is TRBV5-1; no definite D call. The germline V gene has CDR1 SGHRS and CDR2 YFSETQ. The CDR3 extends over 11 amino acids. V lost 1 base to trimming and J lost 5 bases, with 2 bases between them. The CDR3 nucleotides are TGCGCCAGCAGCTTGCTAGATACGCAGTATTTT. Translation gives CASSLLDTQYF.

The chain is built from TRBV9 and TRBJ2-7; D is possibly TRBD2 (6 bases). V lost 4 bases to trimming and J lost 5 bases, with 16 bases between them. The CDR3 is 14 amino acids. CDR1 is SGDLS and CDR2 is YYNGEE in the germline V gene. CDR3 residues: CASSNSGGTDEQYF. Here the CDR3 DNA reads TGTGCCAGCAGCAACAGTGGAGGGACCGACGAGCAGTACTTC.

The chain couples TRBV28 to TRBJ1-2, with D possibly matching TRBD1 (5 bases). Germline CDR1 and CDR2: MDHEN and SYDVKM. V dropped 5 bases and J dropped 8 bases, with 18 bases sitting between them. The CDR3 sequence is 14 residues long. The CDR3 sequence: CASSPPPGTRGYTF. The DNA for the CDR3 is TGTGCCAGCAGTCCTCCTCCTGGGACGAGAGGCTACACCTTC.

This clone is a singleton in its sample. V is TRBV2 and J is TRBJ2-1, with TRBD2 matching over 10 bases. Germline CDR1 SNHLY, CDR2 FYNNEI. The junction had 9 bases not matched to a gene; V was cut back by 6 bases and J by 7 bases. The length of the CDR3 is 15 residues. The chain's CDR3 is CASSLFGLAANEQFF. DNA for the CDR3: TGTGCCAGCAGCCTCTTCGGACTAGCGGCAAATGAGCAGTTCTTC.

This clone has a handful of counts. The CDR3 loop reads CASSSGLAGGHSLTQYF. As DNA, the CDR3 is TGCGCCAGCAGCTCTGGACTAGCGGGAGGCCACTCCCTTACGCAGTATTTT. The V call is TRBV5-1, the J call TRBJ2-3, with 14 nucleotides matching TRBD2. The CDR3 covers 17 residues. V gave up 3 bases and J gave up 8 bases; unmatched junction bases: 11. In germline, CDR1 is SGHRS, CDR2 YFSETQ. Based on the CDR3 plus reference TRBV5-1 and TRBJ2-3, the full variable domain is KAGVTQTPRYLIKTRGQQVTLSCSPISGHRSVSWYQQTPGQGLQFLFEYFSETQRNKGNFPGRFSGRQFSNSRSEMNVSTLELGDSALYLCASSSGLAGGHSLTQYFGPGTRLTVL.

V is TRBV7-8 and J is TRBJ2-2; D remains ambiguous. Looked up from germline, CDR1 is SGHVS and CDR2 is FQNEAQ. The CDR3 runs 13 residues. Trimming took off 5 bases at V and 6 bases at J, with 10 bases between the two ends. The CDR3 DNA sequence: TGTGCCAGCAGCGAGCTTCACGCCGGGGAGCTGTTTTTT. Translation: CASSELHAGELFF.

The chain is built from TRBV5-1 and TRBJ2-3; D gene ambiguous. The ends were cut back, 4 bases at V and 0 bases at J, with 9 bases in the middle. Germline V gene lookup returns CDR1 SGHRS and CDR2 YFSETQ. The CDR3 totals 14 residues. The CDR3 DNA sequence: TGCGCCAGCAGCGGGGTGCCGAGCACAGATACGCAGTATTTT. Protein: CASSGVPSTDTQYF.

The genes are TRBV7-9 and TRBJ2-3, with 10 bases fitting TRBD2. Trimming removed 5 bases from V and 6 bases from J; junction bases left unmatched: 5. This CDR3 region has 14 residues. CDR1 and CDR2 from the germline V gene are SEHNR and FQNEAQ (reference sequence). CDR3 sequence: CASSTSGAGDTQYF. CDR3 nucleotide sequence: TGTGCCAGCAGCACTAGCGGGGCCGGGGATACGCAGTATTTT.

This clone was found once. The chain links TRBV5-8 to TRBJ2-1, with D possibly being TRBD2 (6 bases). Deletions cut 6 bases from V and 3 bases from J, with 13 bases between. Germline values: CDR1 SGHTS, CDR2 YDEGEE. The CDR3 runs 14 residues. CDR3 DNA: TGTGCCAGCACCCTGTGGGGGGTCTACAATGAGCAGTTCTTC. Protein product: CASTLWGVYNEQFF.